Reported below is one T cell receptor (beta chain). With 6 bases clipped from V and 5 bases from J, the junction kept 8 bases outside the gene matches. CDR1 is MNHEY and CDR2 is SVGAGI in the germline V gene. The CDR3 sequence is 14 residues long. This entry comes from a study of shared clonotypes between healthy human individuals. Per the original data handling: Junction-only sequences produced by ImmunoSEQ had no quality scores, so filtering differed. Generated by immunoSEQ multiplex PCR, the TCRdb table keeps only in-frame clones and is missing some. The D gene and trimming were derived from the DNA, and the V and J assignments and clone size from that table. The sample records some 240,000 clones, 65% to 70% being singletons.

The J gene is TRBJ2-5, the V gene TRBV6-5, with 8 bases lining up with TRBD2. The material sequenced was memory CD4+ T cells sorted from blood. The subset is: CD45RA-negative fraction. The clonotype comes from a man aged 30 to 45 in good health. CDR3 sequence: CASSPGTRAETQYF. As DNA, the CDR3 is TGTGCCAGCAGCCCCGGGACTAGGGCGGAGACCCAGTACTTC.